This record covers a single TCR beta chain. The sample originates from a study of blood T cell repertoires in COVID-19. In the study overall: Sites across the United States, Italy and Spain contributed samples from acute and convalescent COVID-19. T cells, B-cell-depleted T cells, or PBMCs provided the cDNA or gDNA that served as material.

There are 15 residues in the CDR3. The germline CDR1 and CDR2 sequences are SGHNT and YENEEA. J gave up 0 bases and V 7 bases, and 6 bases lay outside the gene matches. Study processing details: Reference gene primers were amplified, and this amplification served to estimate nucleated cell counts. Sequenced by immunoSEQ multiplex PCR; TCRdb stores in-frame clones only, minus some. From that table come the V and J calls and clone size; the DNA was used to work out D and trimming. Of 200,000 to 250,000 clones listed, 84% are singletons. This clonotype was sampled from a woman aged 55-69 years who had recovered from COVID-19. The sequenced sample was peripheral blood. This chain links TRBV11-3 with TRBJ1-3, with 7 bases fitting TRBD1. CDR3 DNA sequence: TGTGCCAGCACCGCGACAGGGCCCTCTGGAAACACCATATATTTT. It encodes CASTATGPSGNTIYF. The variable domain in full, completed from reference TRBV11-3 and TRBJ1-3, reads EAGVVQSPRYKIIEKKQPVAFWCNPISGHNTLYWYLQNLGQGPELLIRYENEEAVDDSQLPKDRFSAERLKGVDSTLKIQPAELGDSAVYLCASTATGPSGNTIYFGEGSWLTVV.